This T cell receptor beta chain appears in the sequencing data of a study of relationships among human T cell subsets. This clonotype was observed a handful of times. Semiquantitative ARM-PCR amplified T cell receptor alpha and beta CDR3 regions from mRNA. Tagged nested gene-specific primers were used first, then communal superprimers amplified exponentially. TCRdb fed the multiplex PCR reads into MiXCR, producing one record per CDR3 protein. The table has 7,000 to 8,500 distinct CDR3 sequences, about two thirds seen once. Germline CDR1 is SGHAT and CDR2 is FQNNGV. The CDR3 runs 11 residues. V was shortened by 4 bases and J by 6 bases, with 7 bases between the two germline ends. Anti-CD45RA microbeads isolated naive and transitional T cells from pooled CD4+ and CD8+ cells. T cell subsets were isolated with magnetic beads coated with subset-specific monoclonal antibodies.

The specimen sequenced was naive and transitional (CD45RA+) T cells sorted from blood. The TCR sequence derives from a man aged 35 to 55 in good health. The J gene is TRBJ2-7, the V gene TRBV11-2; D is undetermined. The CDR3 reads CASSSIREQYF. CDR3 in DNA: TGTGCCAGCAGCTCCATCCGCGAGCAGTACTTC.